This T cell receptor beta chain was documented in a study of cytomegalovirus exposure and HLA in healthy donors. Remarks on this clone: Its antigen is unidentified.

Germline V lookup: CDR1 SGHAT, CDR2 FQNNGV. With 5 bases clipped from V and 3 bases from J, the junction kept 5 bases outside the gene matches. CDR3 size: 14 residues. Study-wide results and caveats: Most TCR sequences were rare, but some public TCRs occurred in many donors.

Profiled with immunoSEQ multiplex PCR; TCRdb holds only in-frame clones, not every one. The data hold about 110,000 clones, with around 85% observed a single time. V and J are TRBV11-2 and TRBJ1-1; the match to TRBD1 covers 8 bases. The sequenced sample consisted of PBMCs. This clonotype was sampled from a woman between 18 and 29 years old in good health and CMV-seronegative. In nucleotides, the CDR3 is TGTGCCAGCAGCCCACAGGGGGAGGACACTGAAGCTTTCTTT. Its protein product is CASSPQGEDTEAFF. Supplemented by reference TRBV11-2 and TRBJ1-1, the full variable domain reads EAGVAQSPRYKIIEKRQSVAFWCNPISGHATLYWYQQILGQGPKLLIQFQNNGVVDDSQLPKDRFSAERLKGVDSTLKIQPAKLEDSAVYLCASSPQGEDTEAFFGQGTRLTVV.